This TCR beta chain came from a study of blood T cell repertoires in COVID-19. Study details: COVID-19 samples, acute and convalescent, were from the United States, Italy and Spain. T cells, B-cell-depleted T cells, or PBMCs supplied cDNA or gDNA.

Study processing details: By means of reference gene primer amplification, nucleated cell counts were estimated. Sequencing used immunoSEQ multiplex PCR; TCRdb keeps in-frame clones, though not all of them. For V, J and clone size, that table is used; D and trimming come from the DNA. The table includes over 90,000 clones, 81% detected once. The receptor was isolated from a man aged 80 or over with active or convalescent COVID-19. The sequenced sample was peripheral blood.

CDR3 nucleotide sequence: TGTGCCAGCTCACCAACGGTTTCCGGGACACCCCAAGAGACCCAGTACTTC. Translating it yields CASSPTVSGTPQETQYF. The genes are TRBV18 and TRBJ2-5; D may be TRBD1 (6 bases). The CDR3 extends over 17 amino acids. The germline CDR1 and CDR2 sequences are KGHSH and LQKENI. Trimming took 2 bases from V and 1 from J, leaving 17 bases between them.